Listed here are 20 T cell receptor beta chains from one sample, sequenced in a study of patients and donors after allogeneic stem cell transplantation. TCRdb re-analysed the RT-PCR reads in MiXCR, keeping a single row per CDR3 protein. The table includes about 960,000 distinct CDR3 sequences, about 20% detected once. The sample was blood, either unsorted or a sorted T cell fraction (not recorded which). The receptors shown here come from a human donor who was either an allogeneic HSCT recipient or a stem cell or donor lymphocyte infusion donor (not recorded which). It is not recorded whose cells these are; they may come from a transplant donor.

The sample holds a few counts of this clonotype. The genes are TRBV9 and TRBJ1-1; D gene unclear. Germline loops: CDR1 SGDLS, CDR2 YYNGEE. Trimming cost V 0 bases and J 0 bases, with 9 bases left between them. The CDR3 consists of 15 residues. The CDR3: CASSVGSIMNTEAFF. Here the CDR3 DNA reads TGTGCCAGCAGCGTAGGCAGTATTATGAACACTGAAGCTTTCTTT.

This clonotype occurred a few times. The rearrangement uses TRBV4-3 and TRBJ2-3; D is unclear. Germline lookup yields CDR1 LGHNA and CDR2 YSLEER. CDR3 length equals 14 residues. Trimming left V 1 base short and J 2 bases short, with 7 bases between. The CDR3 loop is CASSQVMATDTQYF. DNA of the CDR3: TGCGCCAGCAGCCAAGTAATGGCCACAGATACGCAGTATTTT.

This clonotype was found a few times. The chain recombines TRBV5-1 with TRBJ1-5, with 7 bases aligning to TRBD1. The V and J ends lost 3 bases and 5 bases, in that order; junction bases with no gene match: 11. The CDR3 covers 16 residues. CDR1 SGHRS and CDR2 YFSETQ come from the germline V gene. The CDR3 protein is CASSSSGQIKDQPQHF. DNA of the CDR3: TGCGCCAGCAGCTCTTCGGGACAGATTAAAGATCAGCCCCAGCATTTT.

The chain recombines TRBV30 with TRBJ2-1, with TRBD1 matching 8 bases. V lost 2 bases and J lost 5; bases outside the gene matches: 5. This CDR3 is 14 amino acids long. Germline V lookup: CDR1 GTSNPN, CDR2 SVGIG (reference sequence). DNA for the CDR3: TGTGCCTGGAGTCCCAGGGGGCGCCACAATGAGCAGTTCTTC. It specifies CAWSPRGRHNEQFF.

The chain uses TRBV20-1 and TRBJ2-1, with 9 bases that match TRBD1. The germline CDR1 and CDR2 sequences are DFQATT and SNEGSKA (reference sequence). The J segment lost 14 bases and the V segment lost 6 bases, leaving 8 bases of the junction unmatched. The CDR3 length is 11 residues. DNA for the CDR3: TGCAGTGCGCCTACAGGGGGCGGTGAGTTCTTC. Amino acids: CSAPTGGGEFF.

The chain links TRBV9 to TRBJ2-5, with 7 bases matching TRBD2. After removal of 3 bases from V and 1 base from J, the junction contained 15 bases not matched to a gene. The CDR3 is made up of 18 amino acids. Germline loops: CDR1 SGDLS, CDR2 YYNGEE. The CDR3 is CASSGGGEGLAPQETQYF. CDR3 bases: TGTGCCAGCAGCGGAGGCGGGGAGGGGCTAGCGCCCCAAGAGACCCAGTACTTC.

The chain is built from TRBV12-3 or TRBV12-4 and TRBJ2-3, with D possibly matching TRBD2 (5 bases). The CDR3 has 15 residues. The V gene lost 5 bases and the J gene lost 4 bases, with 16 bases spanning the gap. CDR3 in amino acids: CASSATRISPDTQYF. The DNA of the CDR3 is TGTGCCAGCAGTGCCACTAGGATCAGTCCAGATACGCAGTATTTT.

CDR3 region: CAAGGREYTDTQYF. The CDR3 nucleotides read TGTGCCGCAGGGGGCAGGGAATACACAGATACGCAGTATTTT. This chain links TRBV9 with TRBJ2-3; TRBD1 agrees at 8 bases. This CDR3 comprises 14 residues. Trimming took 10 bases from V and 2 from J; bases not matched to a gene: 9. The germline V gene has CDR1 SGDLS and CDR2 YYNGEE.

This clonotype turned up a few times. The genes are TRBV11-2 and TRBJ2-2, with 11 bases that match TRBD2. Looked up from germline, CDR1 is SGHAT and CDR2 is FQNNGV. J was trimmed by 2 bases and V by 3 bases; bases with no gene match: 8. CDR3 size: 18 residues. CDR3 in DNA: TGTGCCAGCAGCTTCCGACACACTAGCGGGAGAAACACCGGGGAGCTGTTTTTT. The encoded protein is CASSFRHTSGRNTGELFF.

This clonotype appeared a few times. This chain links TRBV2 with TRBJ2-1; TRBD2 matches 12 bases. CDR3 length: 16 amino acids. Germline CDR1 SNHLY, CDR2 FYNNEI. The V gene end was trimmed by 7 bases and the J gene end by 9 bases; junction bases not matched to a gene: 13. This chain's CDR3 is CASTRGSSGGAGEQFF. The CDR3 nucleotides are TGTGCCAGCACCCGAGGTTCTAGCGGGGGGGCGGGTGAGCAGTTCTTC.

This clonotype was seen a few times. The J gene is TRBJ2-1, the V gene TRBV5-1; 13 nucleotides agree with TRBD2. V lost 6 bases, J lost 7 bases, and 10 bases stayed unmatched. This CDR3 is built from 16 residues. The germline V gene has CDR1 SGHRS and CDR2 YFSETQ. CDR3 protein: CASTRTGTSGNNEQFF. Here the CDR3 DNA reads TGCGCCAGCACCAGAACCGGGACTAGCGGGAATAATGAGCAGTTCTTC.

This clonotype was recorded a few times. The chain couples TRBV11-2 to TRBJ2-4; 15 nucleotides line up with TRBD2. The CDR3 runs 19 residues. Germline-derived CDR1 and CDR2 are SGHAT and FQNNGV. J was trimmed by 0 bases and V by 0 bases; bases with no gene match: 3. Here the CDR3 reads CASSLEGLAGGLAKNIQYF. The CDR3 coding sequence is TGTGCCAGCAGCTTAGAGGGACTAGCGGGAGGACTAGCCAAAAACATTCAGTACTTC.

This clonotype was recorded a few times. CDR3 amino acids: CASSQDVRQGVVDEQFF. For the CDR3, the DNA is TGCGCCAGCAGCCAAGATGTTAGGCAGGGGGTCGTCGATGAGCAGTTCTTC. The V gene is TRBV4-3, the J gene TRBJ2-1; TRBD1 aligns across 7 bases. This CDR3 is 17 amino acids long. With 0 bases clipped from V and 8 bases from J, the junction kept 13 bases outside the gene matches. CDR1 is LGHNA and CDR2 is YSLEER in the germline V gene.

The chain uses TRBV29-1 and TRBJ1-1, with D tentatively TRBD1 (5 bases). The germline V gene has CDR1 SQVTM and CDR2 ANQGSEA. V lost 4 bases and J 0 bases, leaving 12 bases between the germline ends. The CDR3 spans 14 residues. The CDR3 region has the DNA TGCAGCGTTGGCCTACGGGGCCTGAACACTGAAGCTTTCTTT. Translated: CSVGLRGLNTEAFF.

This clonotype occurred many times. The chain uses TRBV5-1 and TRBJ2-7, with 9 bases that match TRBD2. CDR3 size: 14 residues. Germline loops: CDR1 SGHRS, CDR2 YFSETQ. The V gene end was trimmed by 0 bases and the J gene end by 4 bases; junction bases not matched to a gene: 2. As DNA, the CDR3 is TGCGCCAGCAGCTTGGTAGCGGGAGTATACGAGCAGTACTTC. The encoded protein is CASSLVAGVYEQYF.

The V and J genes are TRBV29-1 and TRBJ2-6, with no clear D. In germline, CDR1 is SQVTM, CDR2 ANQGSEA. The CDR3 is 15 amino acids. The V end lost 6 bases, the J end lost 1 base, and 13 bases lay between the germline ends. CDR3 amino acids: CSVPNTASGANVLTF. In nucleotides, the CDR3 is TGCAGCGTCCCAAACACAGCTTCTGGGGCCAACGTCCTGACTTTC.

The V gene is TRBV5-1, the J gene TRBJ2-1; D possibly corresponds to TRBD2 (6 bases). CDR1 SGHRS and CDR2 YFSETQ come from the germline V gene. The V and J ends lost 5 bases and 3 bases respectively, with 18 bases between them. CDR3 length equals 16 residues. In DNA, the CDR3 is TGCGCCAGCAGTAAGGCGGGAAGGATGGTCTACAATGAGCAGTTCTTC. Protein product: CASSKAGRMVYNEQFF.

A few counts support this clonotype. The chain employs TRBV30 and TRBJ2-7; maybe TRBD2 (5 bases). Germline V CDR1 and CDR2: GTSNPN, SVGIG (reference sequence). This CDR3 contains 12 residues. The V gene lost 1 base and the J gene lost 3 bases, with 7 bases spanning the gap. DNA of the CDR3: TGTGCCTGGAGTGGTAGCGTCTACGAGCAGTACTTC. This encodes CAWSGSVYEQYF.

This clonotype appeared a few times. The gene calls are TRBV27 and TRBJ1-1; D is unclear. CDR1 is MNHEY and CDR2 is SMNVEV in the germline V gene (reference sequence). Trimming stripped 3 bases from V and 3 bases from J, with 11 bases between. This CDR3 has 14 amino acids. CDR3 in amino acids: CASSFHGMHTEAFF. The CDR3 nucleotides are TGTGCCAGCAGTTTCCACGGAATGCACACTGAAGCTTTCTTT.

This clonotype was recorded a few times. The chain is built from TRBV7-2 and TRBJ2-3, with D perhaps TRBD1 or TRBD2 (5 bases each). This CDR3 spans 14 amino acids. Trimming removed 5 bases from V and 4 bases from J, with 13 bases in between. The germline V gene encodes CDR1 SGHTA and CDR2 FQGNSA. CDR3 bases: TGTGCCAGCAGCCCGGGGCGGGTGGCAGATACGCAGTATTTT. It specifies CASSPGRVADTQYF.